This TCR beta chain was documented in a study of beta chain features in type 1 diabetes. About the research overall: The number of sorted cells examined across all samples was around 99 million.

Purities over 95% were achieved in all sorted populations. The investigators reverse transcribed all of the isolated RNA, so they sequenced expressed TCRB transcripts. Sequencing was performed with immunoSEQ multiplex PCR; in TCRdb, only in-frame clones are kept and a portion is missing. This sample has roughly 730,000 clones; about an eighth occur once, and the top ten carry 0.022%. Trimming cost V 5 bases and J 4 bases; bases outside gene matches: 9. CDR3 length equals 14 residues. The germline V gene encodes CDR1 SQVTM and CDR2 ANQGSEA. This clone was counted only a few times. The antigen is unknown. Notes on the study in general: There were fewer insertions and more deletions at the VDJ junctions of type 1 diabetes patients. Shorter templates might be favored by PCR, and equally so in patients and in controls. Moderate but significant shortening of TCRB CDR3s was recorded in all four CD4+ subsets from Type 1 diabetes patients.

Sequencing used naive CD4+ T cells from blood. The TCR was taken from a man younger than 35 with type 1 diabetes. This chain connects TRBV29-1 to TRBJ2-5; 8 nucleotides agree with TRBD2. The CDR3 coding sequence is TGCAGCGTTAATCTTGGGGCGGGGGGAGAGACCCAGTACTTC. Its translation: CSVNLGAGGETQYF.